Presented here are 8 T cell receptor beta chains from one specimen sequenced in a study of blood T cell repertoires in COVID-19. The protocol was immunoSEQ multiplex PCR, while the TCRdb copy is restricted to in-frame clones and leaves out a portion. The sample records approximately 110,000 clones, roughly nine tenths being singletons. Sequencing was performed on peripheral blood. The receptors here all came from a woman over 75 with acute or convalescent COVID-19.

The chain uses TRBV29-1 and TRBJ2-3; 9 bases are shared with TRBD1. The trim removed 4 bases at V and 0 bases at J, leaving 5 bases unmatched. The germline CDR1 and CDR2 sequences are SQVTM and ANQGSEA. This CDR3 comprises 15 residues. Here the CDR3 DNA reads TGCAGCGTTGCTCCCGGGACAGGGAGCACAGATACGCAGTATTTT. As protein: CSVAPGTGSTDTQYF.

This chain uses TRBV28 with TRBJ1-5, with 9 bases that match TRBD1. The CDR3 extends over 14 amino acids. V dropped 4 bases and J dropped 5; count of bases not matched to a gene: 3. The germline V gene encodes CDR1 MDHEN and CDR2 SYDVKM. The CDR3 here is CASSSYRGHQPQHF. CDR3 coding DNA: TGTGCCAGCAGTTCGTACAGGGGGCATCAGCCCCAGCATTTT.

The chain carries TRBV12-3 or TRBV12-4 and TRBJ1-5; TRBD1 matches at 7 bases. The CDR3 is 13 residues long. V shed 6 bases and J 7 bases; nucleotides not matched to a gene: 6. The CDR3 DNA reads TGTGCCAGCAGAAAAACAGGGGAACAGCCCCAGCATTTT. Translating it yields CASRKTGEQPQHF.

This clone was detected only once. This rearrangement joins TRBV28 to TRBJ1-5; no definite D call. The V gene's germline CDR1 is MDHEN and CDR2 SYDVKM. The CDR3 has 15 amino acids. The germline V and J ends were trimmed by 1 base and 0 bases, with 7 bases remaining between them. DNA for the CDR3: TGTGCCAGCAGTTTATCTGGGCCTAGCAATCAGCCCCAGCATTTT. Translated, it gives CASSLSGPSNQPQHF. Using reference TRBV28 and TRBJ1-5 for the parts outside the CDR3, the full variable domain is DVKVTQSSRYLVKRTGEKVFLECVQDMDHENMFWYRQDPGLGLRLIYFSYDVKMKEKGDIPEGYSVSREKKERFSLILESASTNQTSMYLCASSLSGPSNQPQHFGDGTRLSIL.

The table lists this clone with a few counts. The DNA for the CDR3 is TGTGCCAGCAGCCCGGAGGGGTTTGGGTTAGCCAAAAACATTCAGTACTTC. Its protein product is CASSPEGFGLAKNIQYF. V gene TRBV27 combines with J gene TRBJ2-4, with D maybe TRBD2 (6 bases). The germline V gene has CDR1 MNHEY and CDR2 SMNVEV (reference sequence). Trimming pared 6 bases from V and 0 bases from J, leaving 18 bases between. This CDR3 is built from 17 residues.

V gene TRBV7-6 combines with J gene TRBJ2-3; 11 bases match TRBD2. The CDR3 consists of 14 residues. The V gene end was trimmed by 5 bases and the J gene end by 4 bases; junction bases not matched to a gene: 2. Germline lookup yields CDR1 SGHVS and CDR2 FNYEAQ. CDR3: CASSVLAGADTQYF. The CDR3 DNA reads TGTGCCAGCAGCGTACTAGCGGGGGCAGATACGCAGTATTTT.

The chain joins TRBV11-2 to TRBJ2-7; D possibly corresponds to TRBD2 (5 bases). This CDR3 region has 14 residues. Trimming pared 5 bases from V and 2 bases from J, leaving 13 bases between. Germline values: CDR1 SGHAT, CDR2 FQNNGV. The CDR3 nucleotides read TGTGCCAGCAGCCTACGGGATGAAGCCTACGAGCAGTACTTC. Residues: CASSLRDEAYEQYF. The whole variable domain, filled in from reference TRBV11-2 and TRBJ2-7, reads EAGVAQSPRYKIIEKRQSVAFWCNPISGHATLYWYQQILGQGPKLLIQFQNNGVVDDSQLPKDRFSAERLKGVDSTLKIQPAKLEDSAVYLCASSLRDEAYEQYFGPGTRLTVT.

The chain uses TRBV3-1 (or the pseudogene TRBV3-2) and TRBJ1-4; 9 bases fit TRBD1. Germline-derived CDR1 and CDR2 are LGHDT and YNNKEL (reference sequence). J was trimmed by 4 bases and V by 1 base; bases with no gene match: 4. The CDR3 has 16 residues. In DNA, the CDR3 is TGTGCCAGCAGCCAAGCTTGGACAGGGGTTAATGAAAAACTGTTTTTT. Translation gives CASSQAWTGVNEKLFF.